One T cell receptor beta chain is described in this entry. These data originate in a study of T cell changes during pregnancy in multiple sclerosis. There are 16 residues in the CDR3. CDR1 is MGHRA, CDR2 YSYEKL, per germline. V trimming: 4 bases; J trimming: 5 bases; junction bases outside the gene matches: 9. The data were produced by immunoSEQ multiplex PCR, yet TCRdb's version contains in-frame clones alone and is incomplete. The sample holds 65,000 to 90,000 clones, roughly 92% seen once. The chain combines TRBV4-1 with TRBJ2-2; 8 positions agree with TRBD2. The sequence was obtained from a female donor with multiple sclerosis, enrolled in a pregnancy study. The source material was peripheral blood, sampled in the second trimester of pregnancy. The CDR3: CASSLGLAGGTGELFF. The CDR3 DNA sequence: TGCGCCAGCAGCCTAGGCCTGGCGGGGGGAACCGGGGAGCTGTTTTTT.